This entry is about one T cell receptor beta chain. In the authors' methods: Estimates of nucleated cell counts were drawn from the amplification of reference gene primers. Data came from immunoSEQ multiplex PCR; TCRdb stores just in-frame clones and leaves some out. V and J calls and clone size are those listed in that table; D and trimming were worked out from the DNA. This table has 150,000 to 200,000 clones, 80% to 85% appearing once. These data belong to a study of blood T cell repertoires in COVID-19. Whole-study context: The study drew acute and convalescent COVID-19 samples from the United States, Italy and Spain. T cells, B-cell-depleted T cells, or PBMCs supplied cDNA or gDNA.

Trimming removed 3 bases at V and 2 bases at J, with 11 bases between. In germline, CDR1 is KGHSH, CDR2 LQKENI. The CDR3 runs to 14 residues. Sequenced sample: peripheral blood. This receptor was identified in a man aged 65 to 85 with active or convalescent COVID-19. The V call is TRBV18, the J call TRBJ2-7, with D perhaps TRBD1 (5 bases). The CDR3 sequence is CASSPPGPTYEQYF. CDR3 sequence (DNA): TGTGCCAGCTCACCCCCAGGGCCGACCTACGAGCAGTACTTC.